These 2 T cell receptor beta chains originate from one sample sequenced in a study of blood T cells in healthy people across ages. It was with a sample-barcoded 5' primer and a J-beta primer mix that a second PCR of about 7 to 12 cycles was run. Via MiXCR, TCRdb re-called the 5' RACE reads, giving one row per CDR3 protein. The sample lists about 830,000 distinct CDR3 sequences, nearly 60% occurring once. Sequences were obtained from blood. The receptors derive from a man aged 25 to 45 in good health.

This chain connects TRBV4-3 to TRBJ1-1; D unclear. The V end lost 0 bases, the J end lost 4 bases, and 9 bases lay between the germline ends. The CDR3 covers 14 residues. The V gene's germline CDR1 is LGHNA and CDR2 YSLEER. The CDR3 loop is CASSQEIWATEAFF. The CDR3 coding sequence is TGCGCCAGCAGCCAAGAGATCTGGGCCACTGAAGCTTTCTTT.

The chain uses TRBV20-1 and TRBJ2-7; 13 bases map to TRBD2. The CDR3 totals 14 residues. The junction had 3 bases not matched to a gene; V was cut back by 4 bases and J by 3 bases. Germline V gene sequence: CDR1 DFQATT, CDR2 SNEGSKA (reference sequence). The CDR3 region is CSANGLAGDYEQYF. For the CDR3, the DNA is TGCAGTGCTAACGGACTAGCGGGAGACTACGAGCAGTACTTC.